The clone carrying this TCR beta chain has just a few counts. As yet, its antigen is unknown. V dropped 4 bases and J dropped 1 base, with 11 bases sitting between them. CDR1 and CDR2 (germline): MNHEY, SVGAGI. This CDR3 region has 15 residues. These data come from a study of T-cell memory formation after mild COVID-19. 5'RACE, which relied on constant-segment primers, yielded TCR alpha and TCR beta cDNA libraries carrying sample barcodes and UMIs. TCRdb re-derived calls from the 5' RACE reads in MiXCR, one entry per CDR3 protein. Counted here are 290,000 or so distinct CDR3 sequences, around 19% occurring once; the ten biggest clones make up around 21%. General observations from the study: While clones contracting from day 15 to 85 were balanced between CD4 and CD8, later expanders leaned CD4+. Largely, contracting CD4+ clones fell within CM and EM, and contracting CD8+ clones within EMRA. SARS-CoV-2 specificity was not confirmed for second-wave clones peaking on day 37.

The genes are TRBV6-5 and TRBJ1-5; D possibly corresponds to TRBD1 (6 bases). The clonotype was recovered from a man aged 18 to 29 who had mild COVID-19 (a few samples of this study predate the infection). Cell type and time point are not known. Source material: PBMCs or a T cell subset sorted from them (not recorded which). As DNA, the CDR3 is TGTGCCAGCAGTTCCGCAGGGGTGAGCAATCAGCCCCAGCATTTT. Protein sequence: CASSSAGVSNQPQHF.